This T cell receptor (beta chain) came from a study of graft-versus-host responses after intestinal transplantation (dated by TCRdb to the early 2020s). About the full investigation: The transplants that recipients got were multivisceral, liver-intestinal, or isolated intestinal. Every recipient was given anti-thymocyte globulin induction, then maintenance tacrolimus and steroids for 3 to 4 years. After intestinal transplantation, graft-versus-host and host-versus-graft alloreactive T cell clones were followed in the graft, circulation and bone marrow using bulk TCR-beta CDR3 sequencing. Alloreactive clones were identified by sequencing pre-transplant mixed lymphocyte reaction products and comparing them with unstimulated pre-transplant donor and recipient T cells. The cohort enrolled some 23 intestinal transplant recipients including one retransplant, and a few patients lacking pretransplant specimens were excluded. Donor T cell macrochimerism was defined as a peak of at least 4% donor T cells among recipient peripheral blood mononuclear cells. Rather than going through the commercial service, samples from a few later patients were sequenced in-house on an Illumina MiSeq and processed with MiXCR.

The paper's findings and limits, for the study overall: Early after transplant, declines in HvG clones were associated with peak levels of circulating GvH clones. The relatively low number and heterogeneity of intestinal transplant patients limited the conclusions. High GvH to HvG T cell clonal ratios were observed in the allografts of patients with donor T cell macrochimerism. GvH clones were detected in recipient bone marrow, and some of these GvH clones were observed earlier in ileal mucosa or blood, consistent with an intestinal mucosal origin.

Read against the paper, the sample's time point label means: cells obtained before transplantation from donor or recipient. In mixed lymphocyte reactions, some 200,000 CFSE-labeled pre-transplant responders were plated with some 200,000 irradiated violet-dye-labeled stimulators and cultured for about six days. Proliferating CD3+CD4+CFSE-low and CD3+CD8+CFSE-low responder cells were FACS-sorted on a BD Influx sorter after the mixed lymphocyte reaction. A single count supports this clone. Its ends do not fully match the called genes, so a read error is possible. Libraries were built with the immunoSEQ multiplex PCR assay. For most patients, genomic DNA was isolated using the Qiagen DNeasy Blood and Tissue Kit and was shipped frozen to Adaptive Biotechnologies for TCR sequencing. For most patients, genomic DNA was subjected to high-throughput TCR-beta CDR3 sequencing by Adaptive Biotechnologies. As for the authors' bioinformatics: TCR sequencing data were retrieved from Adaptive's ImmunoSEQ software for around 19 patients, whereas a few other patients were processed with MiXCR and VDJtools. CD4 versus CD8 sorting errors were corrected by removing sequences found in both subsets at a frequency ratio below 5:1. CDR3 nucleotide sequences shared by donor and recipient were removed because the origin of these sequences could not be assigned. Alloreactive clones required at least 2-fold expansion over unstimulated cells and minimum CFSE-low frequency of 0.002% (template counts) or 0.001% (read counts). Clones detected in sequenced pre-transplant spleen, lymph node, or MLR CFSE-low populations of the donor or recipient were defined as mappable. The cumulative frequency of alloreactive clones was calculated as a percentage of all sequences, weighted by copy number. In its TCRdb copy, this immuneACCESS table keeps in-frame sequences only and misses some clones. Where compared with another copy, unresolved V genes explain less than half of these, and the others have no known cause. Clone size and V and J calls were adopted from that table, with D and trimming inferred from the DNA. The sample table holds 15,000 or so clones, of which 25% to 40% were seen once. Of the sample, 3.7% is held by the ten largest clones.

From the cysteine through the phenylalanine, the CDR3 covers 13 amino acids. Solely the CDR3 DNA is kept, with 39 bases framed from the first base. Per the germline V gene, MGHRA is the CDR1 and YSYEKL is the CDR2. Rearrangement joined TRBV4-1 to TRBJ1-4; 8 bases in between match TRBD1. This sequence was found in a human patient who received an intestinal transplant. Source: alloreactive CD4+ T cells from a mixed lymphocyte reaction culture, taken before intestinal transplant. Per the publication, the cell subset or site label means: CFSE-low proliferating T cells sorted from roughly six-day pre-transplant mixed lymphocyte reaction (GvH or HvG direction). The CDR3 region reads CASSHPDRGRLFF. The DNA sequence reads TGTGCCAGCAGCCACCCCGACAGGGGAAGACTGTTTTTT.